The entry that follows covers one T cell receptor beta chain sequence. Its matching antigen is unknown. This record belongs to a study of T cell repertoires and HLA-DP antigens. Study observations and caveats: Responder cells were total CD4+ cells with a HeLa antigen-presenting system.

The germline gives CDR1 SGHDT, CDR2 YYEEEE. The CDR3 covers 15 residues. Unmatched junction bases numbered 10, after V lost 0 bases and J lost 10 bases. The PCR primers covered 54 TRBV and 13 TRBJ segments. Here immunoSEQ multiplex PCR was the method, and the copy in TCRdb shows in-frame clones only, minus some. The sample has roughly 70,000 clones, around 77% seen once; the top ten hold 1.5% to 2%. The receptor comes from a man aged 60 to 69 in good health and CMV-seronegative. The sample comprised CD4+ T cells from PBMCs. The chain couples TRBV5-6 to TRBJ2-1, with TRBD2 identical over 7 bases. The CDR3 region has the DNA TGTGCCAGCAGCTTGGCCATCGGGGAGGGCAGCGAGCAGTTCTTC. Its translation is CASSLAIGEGSEQFF.